This T cell receptor (beta chain) was captured in a study of vaccination and CD4 T cells after COVID-19. Study at large: The cells were exposed to overlapping spike peptides originating from SARS-CoV-2, HCoV-NL63, HCoV-OC43 and HCoV-229E for stimulation.

At the Johns Hopkins FTIC core, DNA taken from cultured CD4+ T cells was sequenced by way of the Oncomine TCR Beta short-read assay. TCRdb redid the calling of the PCR reads with MiXCR, one entry per CDR3 protein. This table has approximately 2,000 distinct CDR3 sequences, about 25% appearing once. Treatment specified: roughly nine-day PBMC culture with coronavirus spike peptide pools or control peptides (ViraFEST assay). TCRs were sequenced by ViraFEST after antigen-specific T cells had been expanded with peptide pools. Peptide pools at about 9 ug/ml stimulated roughly 1.9 million PBMCs per well with about 9.4 IU/ml IL-2. Half of the medium was exchanged for fresh IL-2 medium, first on day 3 and then on day 7. CDR1 is MDHEN, CDR2 SYDVKM, per germline. This CDR3 spans 14 amino acids. V shed 7 bases, J shed 4 bases, and the junction held 9 bases outside the gene matches. As concerns this clonotype: Antigen specificity is unknown.

This chain connects TRBV28 to TRBJ1-2; 7 nucleotides align to TRBD1. The material sequenced was CD4+ T cells from blood, cultured in vitro, taken after SARS-CoV-2 vaccination. This sequence was found in a human donor who had recovered from COVID-19. CDR3 coding DNA: TGTGCCAGCACCACAGGGGACTCCCGCTATGGCTACACCTTC. This encodes CASTTGDSRYGYTF.